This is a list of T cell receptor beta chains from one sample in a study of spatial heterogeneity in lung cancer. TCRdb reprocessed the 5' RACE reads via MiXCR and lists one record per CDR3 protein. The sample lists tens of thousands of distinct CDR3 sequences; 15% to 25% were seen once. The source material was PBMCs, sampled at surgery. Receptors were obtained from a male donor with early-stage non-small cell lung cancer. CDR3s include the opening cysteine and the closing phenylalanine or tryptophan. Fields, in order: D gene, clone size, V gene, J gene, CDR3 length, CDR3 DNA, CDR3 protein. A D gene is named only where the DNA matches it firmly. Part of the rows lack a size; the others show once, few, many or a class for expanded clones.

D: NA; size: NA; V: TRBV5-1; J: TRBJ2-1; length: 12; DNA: TGCGCCAGCAGCTTGGGACTAGGAGAGCAGTTCTTC; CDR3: CASSLGLGEQFF
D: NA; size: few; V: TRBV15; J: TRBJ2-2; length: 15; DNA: TGTGCCACCAGCCTACAGGGCACCTACACCGGGGAGCTGTTTTTT; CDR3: CATSLQGTYTGELFF
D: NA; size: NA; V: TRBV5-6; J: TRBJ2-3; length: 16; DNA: TGTGCCAGCAGCTTGGTGGGTATGCAGGGGCGCGGGACGCAGTATTTT; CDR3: CASSLVGMQGRGTQYF
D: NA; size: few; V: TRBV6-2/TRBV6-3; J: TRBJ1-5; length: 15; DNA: TGTGCCAGCGGATTACAGGGCCTTAGCAATCAGCCCCAGCATTTT; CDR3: CASGLQGLSNQPQHF
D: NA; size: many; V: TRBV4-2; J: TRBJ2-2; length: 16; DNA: TGTGCCAGCAGCCAAGTGGGCGGTGCGAACACCGGGGAGCTGTTTTTT; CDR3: CASSQVGGANTGELFF
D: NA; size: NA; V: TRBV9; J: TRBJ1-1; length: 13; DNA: TGTGCCAGCAGCGTACAGACCGACACTGAAGCTTTCTTT; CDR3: CASSVQTDTEAFF
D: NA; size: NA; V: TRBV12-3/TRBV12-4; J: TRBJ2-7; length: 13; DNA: TGTGCCAGCAGTACCACCAAAGCCCGCGAGCAGTACTTC; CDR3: CASSTTKAREQYF
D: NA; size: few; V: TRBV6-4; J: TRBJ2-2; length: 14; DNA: TGTGCCAGCAGTAGGACACCGAACACCGGGGAGCTGTTTTTT; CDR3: CASSRTPNTGELFF
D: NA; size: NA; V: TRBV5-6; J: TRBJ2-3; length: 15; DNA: TGTGCCAGCAGCTCAACAGGGAGAGGAACAGATACGCAGTATTTT; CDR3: CASSSTGRGTDTQYF
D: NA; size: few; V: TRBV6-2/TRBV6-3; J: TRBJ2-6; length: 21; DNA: TGTGCCAGCAGTTACTCGACTAGTAGCCCCACACCTCTCGGGGGGGCCAACGTCCTGACTTTC; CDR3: CASSYSTSSPTPLGGANVLTF
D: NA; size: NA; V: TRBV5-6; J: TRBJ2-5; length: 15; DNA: TGTGCCAGCAGCTTGGTCGCGACAGGCGAAGGGAGAGAGTACTTC; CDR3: CASSLVATGEGREYF
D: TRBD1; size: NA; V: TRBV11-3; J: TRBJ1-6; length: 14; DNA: TGTGCCAGCAGCGCGATCAGGGGGCCCTCACCCCTCCACTTT; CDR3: CASSAIRGPSPLHF
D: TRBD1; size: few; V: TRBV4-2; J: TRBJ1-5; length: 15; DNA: TGTGCCAGCAGCCAAGCGACAGGGGGCAATCAGCCCCAGCATTTT; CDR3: CASSQATGGNQPQHF
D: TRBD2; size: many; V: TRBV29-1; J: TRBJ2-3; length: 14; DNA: TGCAGCGAGGGAACTAGCGGGAGCACAGATACGCAGTATTTT; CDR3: CSEGTSGSTDTQYF
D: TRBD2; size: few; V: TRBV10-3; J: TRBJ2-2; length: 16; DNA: TGTGCCATCAGTGCCGCGGGGGGGACGAACACCGGGGAGCTGTTTTTT; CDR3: CAISAAGGTNTGELFF
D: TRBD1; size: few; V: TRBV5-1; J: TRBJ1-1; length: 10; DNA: TGCGCCAGATCAGGGGGCGAGGCTTTCTTT; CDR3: CARSGGEAFF
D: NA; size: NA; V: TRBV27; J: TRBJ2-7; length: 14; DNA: TGTGCCAGCAGTCCCCGACCCGGTTTTTACGAGCAGTACTTC; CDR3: CASSPRPGFYEQYF
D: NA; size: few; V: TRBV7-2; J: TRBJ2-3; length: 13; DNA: TGTGCCAGCAGCTTAAACGTGGCGGATACGCAGTATTTT; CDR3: CASSLNVADTQYF
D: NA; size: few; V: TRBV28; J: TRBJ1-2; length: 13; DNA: TGTGCCAGCAGTTTACGGGGGAGCTATGGCTACACCTTC; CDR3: CASSLRGSYGYTF
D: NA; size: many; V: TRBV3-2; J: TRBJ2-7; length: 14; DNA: TGTGCCAGCAGACACATTCCCCCGATGGACGAGCAGTACTTC; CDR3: CASRHIPPMDEQYF
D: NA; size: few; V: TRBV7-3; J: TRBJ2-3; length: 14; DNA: TGTGCCAGCAGCTCGCGGACCAGCACAGATACGCAGTATTTT; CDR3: CASSSRTSTDTQYF
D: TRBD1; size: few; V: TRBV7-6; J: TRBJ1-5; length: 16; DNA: TGTGCCAGCAGCTTAAATCAGGGGGCAAGCAATCAGCCCCAGCATTTT; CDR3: CASSLNQGASNQPQHF
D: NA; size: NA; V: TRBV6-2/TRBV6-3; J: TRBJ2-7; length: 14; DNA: TGTGCCAGCAGTTACTCGGACAGTACCTACGAGCAGTACTTC; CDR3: CASSYSDSTYEQYF
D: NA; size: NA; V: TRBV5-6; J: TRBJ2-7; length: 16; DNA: TGTGCCAGCAGCCCACCACAGGGCGGTTTCTCCTACGAGCAGTACTTC; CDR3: CASSPPQGGFSYEQYF
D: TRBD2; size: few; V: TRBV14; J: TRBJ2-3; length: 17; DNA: TGTGCCAGCAGCCCCGGACTAGCGACAGGGTACACAGATACGCAGTATTTT; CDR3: CASSPGLATGYTDTQYF
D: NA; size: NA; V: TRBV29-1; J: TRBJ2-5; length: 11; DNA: TGCAGCGTTGGCCCCCAAGAGACCCAGTACTTC; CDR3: CSVGPQETQYF
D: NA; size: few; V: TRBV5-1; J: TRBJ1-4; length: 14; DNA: TGCGCCAGCAGCGCCAATGCAGGGGATGAAAAACTGTTTTTT; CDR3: CASSANAGDEKLFF
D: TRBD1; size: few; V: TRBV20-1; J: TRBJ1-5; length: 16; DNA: TGCAGTGCTAGCCTCGGACAGGGAGATAGCAATCAGCCCCAGCATTTT; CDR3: CSASLGQGDSNQPQHF
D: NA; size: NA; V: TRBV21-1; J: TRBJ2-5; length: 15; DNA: TGTGCCAGCAGCGACCAAGACAACAGTCAAGAGACCCAGTACTTC; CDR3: CASSDQDNSQETQYF
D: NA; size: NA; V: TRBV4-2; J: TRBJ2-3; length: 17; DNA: TGTGCCAGCAGCCAAGCGGCGGGGCAGGGTATTACAGATACGCAGTATTTT; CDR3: CASSQAAGQGITDTQYF
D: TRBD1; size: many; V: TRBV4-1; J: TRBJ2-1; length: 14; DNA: TGCGCCAGCAGCCAAGAATTCGACAGGGATGAGCAGTTCTTC; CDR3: CASSQEFDRDEQFF
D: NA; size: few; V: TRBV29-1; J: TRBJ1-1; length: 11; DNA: TGCAGCGGGTACCTGAGTACTGAAGCTTTCTTT; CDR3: CSGYLSTEAFF
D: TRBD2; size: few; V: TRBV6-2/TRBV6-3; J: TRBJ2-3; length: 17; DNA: TGTGCCAGCAGGGGACTAGCGGGGAGGTGGGTCGCAGATACGCAGTATTTT; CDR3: CASRGLAGRWVADTQYF
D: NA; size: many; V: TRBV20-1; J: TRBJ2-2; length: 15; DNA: TGCAGTGCTACCCCAGGACGGACCAACACCGGGGAGCTGTTTTTT; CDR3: CSATPGRTNTGELFF
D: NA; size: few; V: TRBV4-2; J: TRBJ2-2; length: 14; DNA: TGTGCCAGCAGCCAAGGGACGTTTGGCGGGGAGCTGTTTTTT; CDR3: CASSQGTFGGELFF
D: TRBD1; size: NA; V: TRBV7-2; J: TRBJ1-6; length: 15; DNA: TGTGCCAGCAGCTTAGGACAGGGTTTCAATTCACCCCTCCACTTT; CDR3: CASSLGQGFNSPLHF
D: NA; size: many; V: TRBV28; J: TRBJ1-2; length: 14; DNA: TGTGCCAGCAGTGGAACTTCAGGGGTGGGGAGCTACACCTTC; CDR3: CASSGTSGVGSYTF
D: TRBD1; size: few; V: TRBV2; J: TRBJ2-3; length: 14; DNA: TGTGCCAGCAGCAAGGGACAGGGGGTAGATACGCAGTATTTT; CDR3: CASSKGQGVDTQYF
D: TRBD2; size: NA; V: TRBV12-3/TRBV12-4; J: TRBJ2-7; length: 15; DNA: TGTGCCAGCAGTCCTAGCGGGTGGAGCTCCTACGAGCAGTACTTC; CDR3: CASSPSGWSSYEQYF
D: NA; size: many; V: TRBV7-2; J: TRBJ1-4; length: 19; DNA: TGTGCCAGCAGCTTAAACGGGCCACCCCGACAGGTCATAAGTGAAAAACTGTTTTTT; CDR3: CASSLNGPPRQVISEKLFF
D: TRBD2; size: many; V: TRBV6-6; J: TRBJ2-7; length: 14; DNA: TGTGCCAGCAGTTACCGCAGTGGGGGGGGCGAGCAGTACTTC; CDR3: CASSYRSGGGEQYF
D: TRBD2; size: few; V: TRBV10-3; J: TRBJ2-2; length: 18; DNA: TGTGCCATCAGTGAGTGGACAATAGCGGGAGGCAACACCGGGGAGCTGTTTTTT; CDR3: CAISEWTIAGGNTGELFF
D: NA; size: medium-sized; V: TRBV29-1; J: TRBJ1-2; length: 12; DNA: TGCAGCGTGCTCAGGGCTAACTATGGCTACACCTTC; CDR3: CSVLRANYGYTF
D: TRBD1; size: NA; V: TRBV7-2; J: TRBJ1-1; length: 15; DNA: TGTGCCAGCAGGAATAGGGACAGCTTGAACACTGAAGCTTTCTTT; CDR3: CASRNRDSLNTEAFF
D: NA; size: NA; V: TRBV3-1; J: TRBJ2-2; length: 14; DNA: TGTGCCAGCAGCCCCTGGTTTGAGAGCGGGGAGCTGTTTTTT; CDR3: CASSPWFESGELFF
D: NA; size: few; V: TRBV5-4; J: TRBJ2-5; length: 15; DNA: TGTGCCAGCAGCTTGGGGTACAGCGGTGGAGAGACCCAGTACTTC; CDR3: CASSLGYSGGETQYF
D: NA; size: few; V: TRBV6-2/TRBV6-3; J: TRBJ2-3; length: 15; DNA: TGTGCCAGCATGACTATCACTTTTCGGGGGGATACGCAGTATTTT; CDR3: CASMTITFRGDTQYF
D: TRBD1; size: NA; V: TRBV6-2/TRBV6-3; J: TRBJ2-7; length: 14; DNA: TGTGCCAGCAGTCATCGGACAGGGATCTACGAGCAGTACTTC; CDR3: CASSHRTGIYEQYF